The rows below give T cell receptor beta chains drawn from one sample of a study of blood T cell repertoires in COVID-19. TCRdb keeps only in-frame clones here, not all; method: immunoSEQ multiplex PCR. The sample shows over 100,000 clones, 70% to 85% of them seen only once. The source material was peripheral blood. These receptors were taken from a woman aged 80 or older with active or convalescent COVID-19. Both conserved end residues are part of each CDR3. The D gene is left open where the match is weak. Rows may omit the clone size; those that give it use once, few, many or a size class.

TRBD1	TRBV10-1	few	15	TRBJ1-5	TGCGCCAGGACTACCTGGACAGGGGGCGTTCAGCCCCAGCATTTT	CARTTWTGGVQPQHF
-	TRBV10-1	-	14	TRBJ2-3	TGCGCCAGCAGTGGGGCAGTCTTACGAGATACGCAGTATTTT	CASSGAVLRDTQYF
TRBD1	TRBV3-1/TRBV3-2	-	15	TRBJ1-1	TGTGCCAGCAGCCAGTATACAGGGGGCGGGACTGAAGCTTTCTTT	CASSQYTGGGTEAFF
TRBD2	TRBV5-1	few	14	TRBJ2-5	TGCGCCAGCGCGGGATGGGGCGGGAGCGAGACCCAGTACTTC	CASAGWGGSETQYF
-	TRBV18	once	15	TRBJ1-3	TGTGCCAGCTCACCAAATTATGAGGGTATGAACACCATATATTTT	CASSPNYEGMNTIYF
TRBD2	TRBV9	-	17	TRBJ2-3	TGTGCCAGCAGCGTAGGGGTTAGCGGGAGGATCACAGATACGCAGTATTTT	CASSVGVSGRITDTQYF
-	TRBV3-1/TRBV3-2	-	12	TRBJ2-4	TGTGCCAGCAGCGCATACGGGGAGGTTCAGTACTTC	CASSAYGEVQYF
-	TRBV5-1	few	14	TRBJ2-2	TGCGCCAGCAGCCTCAATACCGGCACCGGGGAGCTGTTTTTT	CASSLNTGTGELFF
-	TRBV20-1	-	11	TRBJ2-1	TGCAGTGCCCGGCGGTGGGATGAGCAGTTCTTC	CSARRWDEQFF
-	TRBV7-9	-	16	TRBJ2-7	TGTGCCAGCAGCGGGGTATTTTTGGGGAGTCTCGGCGAGCAGTACTTC	CASSGVFLGSLGEQYF
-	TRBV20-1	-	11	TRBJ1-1	TGCAGTGCCCAGTTGTACACTGAAGCTTTCTTT	CSAQLYTEAFF
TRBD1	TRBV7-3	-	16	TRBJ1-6	TGTGCCAGCAGCCTCGGACAGGGGGGTCTTAATTCACCCCTCCACTTT	CASSLGQGGLNSPLHF
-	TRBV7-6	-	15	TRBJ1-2	TGTGCCAGCAGCCCAGGGATGGGTCGCGCAGAGGGCTACACCTTC	CASSPGMGRAEGYTF
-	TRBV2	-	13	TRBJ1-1	TGTGCCTTCCTAAGGGGGACGAACACTGAAGCTTTCTTT	CAFLRGTNTEAFF
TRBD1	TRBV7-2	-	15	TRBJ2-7	TGTGCCAGCAGCTCAGGGGGCGGCCGCTCCTACGAGCAGTACTTC	CASSSGGGRSYEQYF
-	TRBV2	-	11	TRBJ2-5	TGTGCCATTCCGGCCGAGGGACTCCAGTACTTC	CAIPAEGLQYF
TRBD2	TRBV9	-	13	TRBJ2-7	TGTGCCAGCATAGCGGGAATATCCTACGAGCAGTACTTC	CASIAGISYEQYF
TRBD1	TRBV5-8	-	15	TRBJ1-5	TGTGCCAGCAGCCCAGGACAGGCACTCAATCAGCCCCAGCATTTT	CASSPGQALNQPQHF
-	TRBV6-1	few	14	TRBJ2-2	TGTGCCAGCAGTGAAATGGCGCGGACCGGGGAGCTGTTTTTT	CASSEMARTGELFF
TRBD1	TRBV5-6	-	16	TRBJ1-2	TGTGCCAGCAACCGGCCGGGACAGGGGCCGATCTATGGCTACACCTTC	CASNRPGQGPIYGYTF
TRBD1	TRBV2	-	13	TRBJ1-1	TGTGCCAGCAGTGTATGGGACAGGGATGAAGCTTTCTTT	CASSVWDRDEAFF
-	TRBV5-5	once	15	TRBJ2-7	TGTGCCAGCAGATCCGGAACTTACAGCGGCTACGAGCAGTACTTC	CASRSGTYSGYEQYF
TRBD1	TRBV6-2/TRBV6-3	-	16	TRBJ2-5	TGTGCCAGCAGTTACTTAACCGGGACAGGTCAAGAGACCCAGTACTTC	CASSYLTGTGQETQYF